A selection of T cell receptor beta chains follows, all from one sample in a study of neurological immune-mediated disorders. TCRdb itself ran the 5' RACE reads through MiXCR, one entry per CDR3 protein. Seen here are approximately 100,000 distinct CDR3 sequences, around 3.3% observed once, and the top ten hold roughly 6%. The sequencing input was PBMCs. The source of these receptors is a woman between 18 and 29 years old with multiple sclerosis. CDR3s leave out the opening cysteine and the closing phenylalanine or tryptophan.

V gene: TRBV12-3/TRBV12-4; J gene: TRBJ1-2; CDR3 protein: ASSLGQANYGYT
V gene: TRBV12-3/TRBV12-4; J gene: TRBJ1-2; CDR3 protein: ASSETRQGGGYT
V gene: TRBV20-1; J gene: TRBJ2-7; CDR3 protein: SVRRDRGMNEQY
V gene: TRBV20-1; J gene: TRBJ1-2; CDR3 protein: SARGGRSGAQDGYT
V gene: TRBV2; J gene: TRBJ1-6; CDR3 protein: ASSGGERYSPLH
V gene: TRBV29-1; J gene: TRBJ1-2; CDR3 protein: SVRPGSYGYT
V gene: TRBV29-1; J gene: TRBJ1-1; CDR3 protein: SVGVSVSRPTEAF
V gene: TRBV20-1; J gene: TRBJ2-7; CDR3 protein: SAHLLVEQY
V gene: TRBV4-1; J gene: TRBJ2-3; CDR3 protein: ASSPGQDKFPDTQY
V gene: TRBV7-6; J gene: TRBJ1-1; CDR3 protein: ASSQGVWTEAF
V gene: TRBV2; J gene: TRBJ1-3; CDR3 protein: ASSGGTGYTIY
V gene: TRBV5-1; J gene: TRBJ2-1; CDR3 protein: ASSLSDNEQF
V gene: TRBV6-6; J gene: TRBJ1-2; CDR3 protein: ASSPAYGYT
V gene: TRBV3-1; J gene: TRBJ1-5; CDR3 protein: ASSPGPGTGSLQH
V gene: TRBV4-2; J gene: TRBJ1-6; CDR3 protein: ASSQDPAGDNSPLH
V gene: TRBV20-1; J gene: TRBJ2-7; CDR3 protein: SARDPNSKREFSAEQY
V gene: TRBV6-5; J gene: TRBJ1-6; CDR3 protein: ASSYSKTLISH
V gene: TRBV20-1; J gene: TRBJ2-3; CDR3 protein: SARERDTQY
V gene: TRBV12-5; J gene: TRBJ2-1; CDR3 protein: ASGLPPRGLAGVSATEQF
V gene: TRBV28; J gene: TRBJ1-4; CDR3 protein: ASSLGVPTNEKLF
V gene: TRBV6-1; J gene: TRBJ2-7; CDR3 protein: ATPGQGGYEQY
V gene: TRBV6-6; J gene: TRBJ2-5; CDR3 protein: ASSRTGSQETQY
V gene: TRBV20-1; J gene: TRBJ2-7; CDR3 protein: SARDPGYEQY
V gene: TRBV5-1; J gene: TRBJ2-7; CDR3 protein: ASSLVGGDLYEQY
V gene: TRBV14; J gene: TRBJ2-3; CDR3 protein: ASSLAGAIVRDTQY
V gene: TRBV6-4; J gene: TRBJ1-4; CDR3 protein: AAQSRQGREKLF
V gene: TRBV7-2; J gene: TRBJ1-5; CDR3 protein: ASSANGPQPQH
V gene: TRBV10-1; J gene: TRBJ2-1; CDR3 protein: ASSGTSGGRYNEQF
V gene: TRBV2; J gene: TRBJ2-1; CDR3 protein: ATTFGAANYNEQF
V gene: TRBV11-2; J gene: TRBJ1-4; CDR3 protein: ASSQGFSNEKLF
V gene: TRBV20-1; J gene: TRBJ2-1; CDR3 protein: SAPLLSSSYNEQF
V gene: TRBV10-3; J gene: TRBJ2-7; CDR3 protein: AISEYRETYEQY